This T cell receptor beta chain was captured by sequencing in a study of T cell clones after liver transplantation. Study-wide context: Patients counted as tolerant after at least one year off all immunosuppression, enzymes not exceeding twice normal. Draws occurred before transplant, before withdrawal, and after complete or failed withdrawal.

Findings and caveats of the study: Donor-reactive sequences fell more than third party-reactive ones, suggesting partial deletion. In two subjects, few donor cells limited the measurable donor-reactive repertoire.

The assay was immunoSEQ multiplex PCR, and TCRdb's table has in-frame clones only and misses some. The sample lists around 120,000 clones; 90% were seen once. A single count supports this clone. Its matching antigen is unknown. The source of this sequence is a human patient who received a liver transplant. Part of the T cells may come from the graft donor. The sample consisted of CD4+ T cells from blood, taken 12 months after liver transplant.

CDR3 sequence: CASSPGRGSSNQPQHF. The CDR3 DNA reads TGTGCCAGCTCACCAGGCAGGGGGTCGAGCAATCAGCCCCAGCATTTT. The chain links TRBV18 to TRBJ1-5; 7 bases fit TRBD1. The V segment lost 2 bases and the J segment 1 base; nucleotides outside the gene matches: 5. The CDR3 runs to 16 residues. Germline loops: CDR1 KGHSH, CDR2 LQKENI. Full variable domain (remainder filled in from reference TRBV18 and TRBJ1-5): NAGVMQNPRHLVRRRGQEARLRCSPMKGHSHVYWYRQLPEEGLKFMVYLQKENIIDESGMPKERFSAEFPKEGPSILRIQQVVRGDSAAYFCASSPGRGSSNQPQHFGDGTRLSIL.